This entry describes one T cell receptor beta chain. The data were taken from a study of shared T cell receptors in the human thymus. Repertoires were generated with immunoSEQ multiplex PCR, while TCRdb's copy carries only in-frame clones and drops some. This table has some 700,000 clones, roughly 88% appearing once. CDR1 is SGHVS and CDR2 is FNYEAQ in the germline V gene. Losses at the gene ends were 5 bases for V and 2 bases for J; bases not matched to a gene: 11. This CDR3 comprises 16 residues. This sample was shared with a second study, whose subject was human thymus T cells. That report notes: Resections from corrective heart surgery supplied the thymus tissue. The authors found apparently biased V and J gene usage in thymic and blood repertoires. In unrelated individuals, thymic repertoires overlapped highly, according to related research.

This chain joins TRBV7-6 and TRBJ1-1; 7 positions agree with TRBD1. This sequence was found in a girl in the first two years of life with a congenital heart defect. The sequenced sample consisted of thymocytes. CDR3 in amino acids: CASSPKVQGFNTEAFF. The DNA for the CDR3 is TGTGCCAGCAGCCCCAAAGTACAGGGGTTTAACACTGAAGCTTTCTTT.